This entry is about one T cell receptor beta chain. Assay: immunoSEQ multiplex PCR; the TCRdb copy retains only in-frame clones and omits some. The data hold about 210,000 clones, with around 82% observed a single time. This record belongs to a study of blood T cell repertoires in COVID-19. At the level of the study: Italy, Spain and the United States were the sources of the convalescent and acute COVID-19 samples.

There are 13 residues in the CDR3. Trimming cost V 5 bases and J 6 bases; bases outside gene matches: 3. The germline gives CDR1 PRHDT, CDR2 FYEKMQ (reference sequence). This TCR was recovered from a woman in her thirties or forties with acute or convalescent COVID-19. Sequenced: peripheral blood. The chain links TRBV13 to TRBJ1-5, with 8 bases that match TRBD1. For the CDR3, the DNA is TGTGCCAGCAGCCTGCAGGGGGCTCAGCCCCAGCATTTT. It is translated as CASSLQGAQPQHF.